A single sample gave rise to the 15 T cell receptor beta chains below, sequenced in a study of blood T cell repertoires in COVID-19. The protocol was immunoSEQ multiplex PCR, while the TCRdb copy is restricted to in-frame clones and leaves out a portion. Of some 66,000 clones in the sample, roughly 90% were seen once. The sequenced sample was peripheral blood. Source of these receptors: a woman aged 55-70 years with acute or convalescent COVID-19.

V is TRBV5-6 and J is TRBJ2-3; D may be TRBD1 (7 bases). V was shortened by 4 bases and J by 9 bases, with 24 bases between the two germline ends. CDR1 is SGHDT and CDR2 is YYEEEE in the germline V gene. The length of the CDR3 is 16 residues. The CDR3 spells CASSVLIQGGLGTQYF. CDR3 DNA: TGTGCCAGCAGCGTGCTGATCCAGGGGGGTTTAGGCACGCAGTATTTT. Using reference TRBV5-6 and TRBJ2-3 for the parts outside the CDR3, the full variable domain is DAGVTQSPTHLIKTRGQQVTLRCSPKSGHDTVSWYQQALGQGPQFIFQYYEEEERQRGNFPDRFSGHQFPNYSSELNVNALLLGDSALYLCASSVLIQGGLGTQYFGPGTRLTVL.

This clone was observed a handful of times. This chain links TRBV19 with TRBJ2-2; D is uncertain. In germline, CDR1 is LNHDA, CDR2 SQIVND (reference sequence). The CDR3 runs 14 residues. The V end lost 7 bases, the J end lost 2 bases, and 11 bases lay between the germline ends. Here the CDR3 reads CASKMAGNTGELFF. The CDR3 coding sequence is TGTGCCAGTAAAATGGCAGGAAACACCGGGGAGCTGTTTTTT.

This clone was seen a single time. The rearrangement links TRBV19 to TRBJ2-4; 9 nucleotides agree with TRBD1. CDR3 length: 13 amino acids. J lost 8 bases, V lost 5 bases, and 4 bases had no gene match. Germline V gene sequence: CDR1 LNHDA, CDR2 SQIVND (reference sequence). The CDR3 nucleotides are TGTGCCAGTAGTTCGCGGACAGGGGACATTCAGTACTTC. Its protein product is CASSSRTGDIQYF.

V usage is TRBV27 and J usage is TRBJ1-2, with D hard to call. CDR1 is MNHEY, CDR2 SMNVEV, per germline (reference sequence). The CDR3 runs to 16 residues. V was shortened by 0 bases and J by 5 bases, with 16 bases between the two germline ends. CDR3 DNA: TGTGCCAGCAGTTTATCCCTGACAACGGCGGGGTATGGCTACACCTTC. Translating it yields CASSLSLTTAGYGYTF.

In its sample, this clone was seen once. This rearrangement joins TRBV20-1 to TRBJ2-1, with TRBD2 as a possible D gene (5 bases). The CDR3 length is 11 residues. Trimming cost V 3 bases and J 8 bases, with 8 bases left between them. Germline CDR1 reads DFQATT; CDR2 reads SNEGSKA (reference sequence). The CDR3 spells CSARIGDEQFF. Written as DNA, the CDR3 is TGCAGTGCTAGGATCGGGGATGAGCAGTTCTTC.

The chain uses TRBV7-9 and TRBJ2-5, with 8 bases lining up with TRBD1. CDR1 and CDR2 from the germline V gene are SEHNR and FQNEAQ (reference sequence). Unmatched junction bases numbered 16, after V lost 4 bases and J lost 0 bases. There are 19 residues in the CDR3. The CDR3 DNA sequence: TGTGCCAGCAGCTCCCTAGGGGGGACAGGCTCCCCGTACCAAGAGACCCAGTACTTC. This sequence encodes CASSSLGGTGSPYQETQYF.

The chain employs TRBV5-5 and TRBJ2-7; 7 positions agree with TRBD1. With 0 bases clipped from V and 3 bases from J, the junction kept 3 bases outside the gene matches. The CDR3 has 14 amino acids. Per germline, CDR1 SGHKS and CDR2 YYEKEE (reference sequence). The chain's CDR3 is CASSLGGQIYEQYV. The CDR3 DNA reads TGTGCCAGCAGCTTGGGGGGACAGATCTACGAGCAGTACGTC.

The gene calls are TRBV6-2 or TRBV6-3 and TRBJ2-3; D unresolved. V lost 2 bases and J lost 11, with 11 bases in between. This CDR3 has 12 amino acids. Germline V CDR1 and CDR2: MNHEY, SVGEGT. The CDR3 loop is CASSYDRVGQYF. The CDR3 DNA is TGTGCCAGCAGTTACGATCGGGTTGGGCAGTATTTT.

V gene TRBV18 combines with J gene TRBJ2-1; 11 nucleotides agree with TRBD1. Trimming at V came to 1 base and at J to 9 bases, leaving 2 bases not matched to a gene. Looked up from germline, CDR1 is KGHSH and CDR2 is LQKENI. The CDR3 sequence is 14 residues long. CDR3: CASSPLGQGGEQFF. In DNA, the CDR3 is TGTGCCAGCTCACCACTGGGACAGGGGGGTGAGCAGTTCTTC. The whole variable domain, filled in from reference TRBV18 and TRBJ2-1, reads NAGVMQNPRHLVRRRGQEARLRCSPMKGHSHVYWYRQLPEEGLKFMVYLQKENIIDESGMPKERFSAEFPKEGPSILRIQQVVRGDSAAYFCASSPLGQGGEQFFGPGTRLTVL.

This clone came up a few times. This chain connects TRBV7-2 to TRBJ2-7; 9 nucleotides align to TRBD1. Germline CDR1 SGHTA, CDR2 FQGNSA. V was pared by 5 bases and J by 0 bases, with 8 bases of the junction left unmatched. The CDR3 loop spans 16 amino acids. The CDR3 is CASSPGGTGSSYEQYV. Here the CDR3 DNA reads TGTGCCAGCAGCCCCGGTGGGACAGGGAGCTCCTACGAGCAGTACGTC.

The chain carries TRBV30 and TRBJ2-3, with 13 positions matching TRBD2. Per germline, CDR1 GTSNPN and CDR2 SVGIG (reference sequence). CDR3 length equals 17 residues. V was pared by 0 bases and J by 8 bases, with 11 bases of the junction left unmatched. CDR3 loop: CAWSVPGTSGTLGTQYF. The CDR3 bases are TGTGCCTGGAGTGTACCAGGGACTAGCGGGACCTTGGGTACGCAGTATTTT.

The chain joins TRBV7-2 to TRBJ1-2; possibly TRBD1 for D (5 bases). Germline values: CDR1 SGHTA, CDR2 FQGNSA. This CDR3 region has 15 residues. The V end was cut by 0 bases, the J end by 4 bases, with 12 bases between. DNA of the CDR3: TGTGCCAGCAGCTTAGCGGGGGGAGGTGGCTATGGCTACACCTTC. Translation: CASSLAGGGGYGYTF. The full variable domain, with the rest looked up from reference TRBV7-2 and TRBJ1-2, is GAGVSQSPSNKVTEKGKDVELRCDPISGHTALYWYRQSLGQGLEFLIYFQGNSAPDKSGLPSDRFSAERTGGSVSTLTIQRTQQEDSAVYLCASSLAGGGGYGYTFGSGTRLTVV.

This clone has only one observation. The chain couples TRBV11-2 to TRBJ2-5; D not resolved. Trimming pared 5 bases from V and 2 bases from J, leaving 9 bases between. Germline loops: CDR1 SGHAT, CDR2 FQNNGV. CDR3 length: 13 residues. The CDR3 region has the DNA TGTGCCAGCAGCCGTCGAGCGCAAGAGACCCAGTACTTC. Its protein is CASSRRAQETQYF.

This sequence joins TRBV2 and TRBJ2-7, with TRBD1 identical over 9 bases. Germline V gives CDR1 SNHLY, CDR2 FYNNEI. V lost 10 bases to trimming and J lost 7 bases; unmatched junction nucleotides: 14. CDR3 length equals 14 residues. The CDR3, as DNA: TGTGCCACGTCTGGGAGACAGGGGGGCCAAGAGCAGTACGTC. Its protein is CATSGRQGGQEQYV.

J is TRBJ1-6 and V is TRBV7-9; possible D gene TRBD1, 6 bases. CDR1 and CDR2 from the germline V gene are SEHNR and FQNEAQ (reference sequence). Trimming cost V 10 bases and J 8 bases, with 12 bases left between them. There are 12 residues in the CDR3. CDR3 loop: CATGESDSPLHF. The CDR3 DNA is TGTGCCACAGGGGAATCTGATTCACCCCTCCACTTT.